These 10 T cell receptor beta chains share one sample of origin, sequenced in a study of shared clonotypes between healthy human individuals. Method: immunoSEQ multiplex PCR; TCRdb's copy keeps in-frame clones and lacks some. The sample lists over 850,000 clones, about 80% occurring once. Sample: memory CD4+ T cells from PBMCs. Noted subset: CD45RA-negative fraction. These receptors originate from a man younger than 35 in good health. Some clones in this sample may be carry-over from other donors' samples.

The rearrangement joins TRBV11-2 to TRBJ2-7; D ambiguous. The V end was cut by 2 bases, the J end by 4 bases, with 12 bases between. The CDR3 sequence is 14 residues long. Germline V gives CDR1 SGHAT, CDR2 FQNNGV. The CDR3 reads CASSLRTETYEQYF. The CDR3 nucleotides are TGTGCCAGCAGCTTAAGAACAGAGACTTACGAGCAGTACTTC.

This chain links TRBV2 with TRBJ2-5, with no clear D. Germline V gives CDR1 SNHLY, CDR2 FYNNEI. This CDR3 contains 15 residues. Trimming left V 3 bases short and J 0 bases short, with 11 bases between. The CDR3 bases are TGTGCCAGCAGTGAGTCGGAGCGAAACCAAGAGACCCAGTACTTC. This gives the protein CASSESERNQETQYF.

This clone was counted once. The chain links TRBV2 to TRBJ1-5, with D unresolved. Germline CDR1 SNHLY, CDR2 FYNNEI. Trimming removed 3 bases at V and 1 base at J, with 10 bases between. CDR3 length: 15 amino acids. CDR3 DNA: TGTGCCAGCAGTGAGGGTAGGCGAAGCAATCAGCCCCAGCATTTT. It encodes CASSEGRRSNQPQHF.

This CDR3 reads CASSRTGTDTQYF. DNA for the CDR3: TGTGCCAGTAGTAGGACAGGAACAGATACGCAGTATTTT. The chain joins TRBV19 to TRBJ2-3; 7 positions match TRBD1. Germline CDR1 and CDR2: LNHDA and SQIVND (reference sequence). V trimming: 4 bases; J trimming: 3 bases; junction bases outside the gene matches: 1. This CDR3 comprises 13 residues.

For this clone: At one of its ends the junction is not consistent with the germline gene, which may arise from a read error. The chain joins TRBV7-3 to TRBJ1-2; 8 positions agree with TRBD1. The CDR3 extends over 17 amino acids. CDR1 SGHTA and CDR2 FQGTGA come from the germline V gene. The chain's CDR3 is CASSVTGGLTLEYGYTF. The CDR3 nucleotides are TGTGCCAGCAGCGTAACAGGGGGATTAACGTTAGAATATGGCTACACCTTC.

CDR3 in amino acids: CASSLNAGTSGQETQYF. DNA of the CDR3: TGTGCCAGCTCACTCAACGCCGGGACTAGCGGCCAAGAGACCCAGTACTTC. This chain uses TRBV18 with TRBJ2-5; TRBD2 aligns across 11 bases. The CDR3 has 17 amino acids. Germline-derived CDR1 and CDR2 are KGHSH and LQKENI. Trimming cost V 4 bases and J 1 base; bases outside gene matches: 8.

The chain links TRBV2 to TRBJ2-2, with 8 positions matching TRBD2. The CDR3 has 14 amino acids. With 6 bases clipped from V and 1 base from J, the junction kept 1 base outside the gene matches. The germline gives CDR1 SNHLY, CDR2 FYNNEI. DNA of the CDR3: TGTGCCAGCAGGACTAGCGTGAACACCGGGGAGCTGTTTTTT. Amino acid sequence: CASRTSVNTGELFF. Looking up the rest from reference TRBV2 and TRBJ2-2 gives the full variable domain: EPEVTQTPSHQVTQMGQEVILRCVPISNHLYFYWYRQILGQKVEFLVSFYNNEISEKSEIFDDQFSVERPDGSNFTLKIRSTKLEDSAMYFCASRTSVNTGELFFGEGSRLTVL.

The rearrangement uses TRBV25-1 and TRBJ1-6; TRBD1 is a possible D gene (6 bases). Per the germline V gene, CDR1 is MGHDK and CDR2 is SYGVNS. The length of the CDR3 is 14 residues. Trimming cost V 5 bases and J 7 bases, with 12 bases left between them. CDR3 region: CASSTGTANSPLHF. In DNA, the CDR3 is TGTGCCAGCAGTACAGGGACCGCCAATTCACCCCTCCACTTT.

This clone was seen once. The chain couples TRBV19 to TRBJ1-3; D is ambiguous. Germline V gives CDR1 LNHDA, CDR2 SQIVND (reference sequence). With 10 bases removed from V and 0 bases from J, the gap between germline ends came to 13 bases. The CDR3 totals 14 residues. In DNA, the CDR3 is TGTGCCACCTCTCCAGGAGCCTCTGGAAACACCATATATTTT. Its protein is CATSPGASGNTIYF.

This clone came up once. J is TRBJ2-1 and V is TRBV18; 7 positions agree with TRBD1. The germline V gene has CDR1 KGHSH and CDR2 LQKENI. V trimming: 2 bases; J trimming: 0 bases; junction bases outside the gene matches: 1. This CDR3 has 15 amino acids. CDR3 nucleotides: TGTGCCAGCTCACCAGGACAGGTCTCCTACAATGAGCAGTTCTTC. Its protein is CASSPGQVSYNEQFF. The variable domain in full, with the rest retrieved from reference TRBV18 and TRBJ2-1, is NAGVMQNPRHLVRRRGQEARLRCSPMKGHSHVYWYRQLPEEGLKFMVYLQKENIIDESGMPKERFSAEFPKEGPSILRIQQVVRGDSAAYFCASSPGQVSYNEQFFGPGTRLTVL.